These T cell receptor beta chains were read from a single sample in a study of T cell repertoires in cytomegalovirus infection. One entry per CDR3 protein, called by TCRdb with MiXCR from the reads. The sample includes about 890,000 distinct CDR3 sequences, 31% of them seen just once. Which antigens these TCRs recognize remains unknown. The sequencing used cultured CD8+ T cells from PBMCs, collected from culture after CMV antigen stimulation. The receptors derive from a human donor in good health (CMV status not recorded). Some clones in this sample may be carry-over from other donors' samples. Each CDR3 is given with its conserved first and last residue. The D gene is left open where the match is weak. The size field is filled for only some rows; it gives once, few, many or a size class.

few,TRBV12-3/TRBV12-4,TRBJ2-1,TRBD2,CASSRGLADSYNEQFF,TGTGCCAGCAGTAGGGGACTAGCGGACTCCTACAATGAGCAGTTCTTC
-,TRBV6-6,TRBJ2-3,TRBD2,CASSLRAGLASTDTQYF,TGTGCCAGCAGTCTACGCGCCGGACTAGCGTCGACAGATACGCAGTATTTT
few,TRBV6-1,TRBJ2-3,-,CASSENPLERRDTQYF,TGTGCCAGCAGTGAAAACCCCCTAGAGCGACGGGATACGCAGTATTTT
few,TRBV6-5,TRBJ1-4,TRBD1,CASSYGPNRGEKLFF,TGTGCCAGCAGTTACGGCCCCAACAGGGGGGAAAAACTGTTTTTT
-,TRBV2,TRBJ2-2,TRBD1,CASSERTGGLAGELFF,TGTGCCAGCAGTGAAAGGACAGGGGGCTTAGCCGGGGAGCTGTTTTTT
-,TRBV14,TRBJ1-4,-,CASSMYRRSNEKLFF,TGTGCCAGCAGCATGTACAGGAGATCTAATGAAAAACTGTTTTTT
-,TRBV6-2/TRBV6-3,TRBJ2-5,TRBD2,CASSNSGGGQETQYF,TGTGCCAGCAGTAATAGCGGGGGGGGCCAAGAGACCCAGTACTTC
few,TRBV6-5,TRBJ1-1,TRBD1,CASSLRGQGARGTEAFF,TGTGCCAGCAGTTTGAGGGGACAGGGGGCTCGGGGCACTGAAGCTTTCTTT
-,TRBV20-1,TRBJ1-6,-,CSAKPRLWQTNSPLHF,TGCAGTGCAAAACCCAGACTGTGGCAGACGAATTCACCCCTCCACTTT
many,TRBV2,TRBJ1-5,-,CASSVTAGTEYSNQPQHF,TGTGCCAGCAGTGTTACAGCAGGGACCGAATATAGCAATCAGCCCCAGCATTTT
few,TRBV12-3/TRBV12-4,TRBJ2-2,-,CASRNVQWGGHDTGELFF,TGTGCCAGCAGGAACGTCCAGTGGGGGGGGCACGACACCGGGGAGCTGTTTTTT
few,TRBV7-8,TRBJ2-7,-,CASSVRGLSYEQYF,TGTGCCAGCAGCGTACGGGGCCTCTCCTACGAGCAGTACTTC
few,TRBV5-5,TRBJ1-1,TRBD1,CASSFRGHTEAFF,TGTGCCAGCAGCTTCAGGGGGCACACTGAAGCTTTCTTT
few,TRBV4-2,TRBJ1-6,-,CASSPPSQDNSPLHF,TGTGCCAGCAGCCCCCCCAGCCAGGATAATTCACCCCTCCACTTT
many,TRBV7-6,TRBJ1-5,-,CASSLSVNQPQHF,TGTGCCAGCAGCTTATCCGTAAATCAGCCCCAGCATTTT
few,TRBV5-3,TRBJ2-7,-,CASSDNRVNYEQYF,TGTGCCAGCAGCGATAACAGGGTCAACTACGAGCAGTACTTC
few,TRBV7-6,TRBJ1-1,-,CASSLIGGGGTEAFF,TGTGCCAGCAGCTTAATTGGGGGAGGTGGCACTGAAGCTTTCTTT
few,TRBV7-8,TRBJ1-1,TRBD1,CASSLPSDRAGTEAFF,TGTGCCAGCAGCTTGCCCTCGGACAGGGCGGGAACTGAAGCTTTCTTT
few,TRBV7-2,TRBJ2-1,-,CASSLGRQLLHNEQFF,TGTGCCAGCAGCTTGGGTCGACAGTTACTTCACAATGAGCAGTTCTTC
-,TRBV6-6,TRBJ2-1,-,CASSYIRGLPYNEQFF,TGTGCCAGCAGTTACATTCGGGGGCTCCCCTACAATGAGCAGTTCTTC
few,TRBV7-2,TRBJ2-7,-,CASSTRHLGLNYEQYF,TGTGCCAGCAGCACCCGACACCTTGGTCTGAACTACGAGCAGTACTTC
-,TRBV6-2/TRBV6-3,TRBJ2-1,TRBD1,CASSKTGELNEQFF,TGTGCCAGCAGTAAGACAGGGGAGTTAAATGAGCAGTTCTTC
many,TRBV10-3,TRBJ2-5,TRBD1,CAISERTGEETQYF,TGTGCCATCAGTGAAAGGACAGGCGAAGAGACCCAGTACTTC
-,TRBV6-5,TRBJ2-1,-,CASSYGWGPYNEQFF,TGTGCCAGCAGTTACGGCTGGGGGCCCTACAATGAGCAGTTCTTC
many,TRBV7-8,TRBJ2-2,TRBD1,CASSLGTGGANTGELFF,TGTGCCAGCAGCTTAGGGACAGGGGGCGCGAACACCGGGGAGCTGTTTTTT
-,TRBV27,TRBJ1-2,-,CASSLSTPRGRDYGYTF,TGTGCCAGCAGTTTATCGACCCCTCGGGGGCGCGACTATGGCTACACCTTC
once,TRBV9,TRBJ1-1,-,CASSVVGPRDTEAFF,TGTGCCAGCAGCGTAGTAGGACCGAGAGACACTGAAGCTTTCTTT
few,TRBV27,TRBJ1-2,TRBD1,CASMGEGASGYTF,TGTGCCTCCATGGGCGAGGGGGCCAGTGGCTACACCTTC
-,TRBV7-8,TRBJ1-5,-,CASNFGGGGQPQHF,TGTGCCAGCAACTTCGGGGGAGGCGGTCAGCCCCAGCATTTT
-,TRBV2,TRBJ1-5,-,CASSERRQASTAQHF,TGTGCCAGCAGTGAACGTAGGCAGGCCTCAACGGCCCAGCATTTT
few,TRBV15,TRBJ1-2,-,CATSRDVIGLGAYYGYTF,TGTGCCACCAGCAGAGATGTTATCGGGCTTGGTGCCTACTATGGCTACACCTTC
many,TRBV12-3/TRBV12-4,TRBJ2-1,TRBD2,CASSPPTSGGYNEQFF,TGTGCCAGCAGTCCCCCCACTAGCGGGGGATACAATGAGCAGTTCTTC
few,TRBV2,TRBJ2-1,TRBD2,CASRTQRGGRNEQFF,TGTGCCAGCAGAACTCAGCGGGGGGGCCGCAATGAGCAGTTCTTC
few,TRBV29-1,TRBJ2-1,-,CSVEVRAVGEQFF,TGCAGCGTTGAGGTCAGAGCGGTCGGTGAGCAGTTCTTC
-,TRBV4-2,TRBJ1-5,-,CASSQEGAYGNQPQHF,TGTGCCAGCAGCCAAGAAGGGGCCTATGGCAATCAGCCCCAGCATTTT
-,TRBV3-1,TRBJ1-2,-,CASSHTGQIYGYTF,TGTGCCAGCAGCCATACCGGACAGATATATGGCTACACCTTC